Below, one T cell receptor beta chain is given with its context. Its target is not known. This record comes from a study of cytomegalovirus exposure and HLA in healthy donors. Study-level background: Within the Caucasian-associated ancestry cluster were around four fifths of the approximately 400 genotyped donors. Study observations and caveats: Researchers had no immune exposure information except CMV serostatus available. Earlier findings revealed that most TCR beta V segments proved productive either about 87% or about 30% of the time.

With 60 Vbeta and 13 Jbeta primers, the PCR was carried out. The method was immunoSEQ multiplex PCR; TCRdb's version includes in-frame clones alone and lacks a portion of them. Of 200,000 to 250,000 clones detected, 80% to 85% appear once; the ten largest clones hold 0.71%. Germline values: CDR1 SGDLS, CDR2 YYNGEE. The CDR3 spans 13 residues. Deletions cut 3 bases from V and 5 bases from J, with 11 bases between. Source material: PBMCs. This TCR derives from a boy between 2 and 10 years old in good health and CMV-seronegative. The rearrangement uses TRBV9 and TRBJ2-5; the D gene is possibly TRBD1 (6 bases). In DNA, the CDR3 is TGTGCCAGCAGCGGACAGGTCGGGGAGACCCAGTACTTC. Its translation: CASSGQVGETQYF. Variable domain in full (rest from reference TRBV9 and TRBJ2-5): DSGVTQTPKHLITATGQRVTLRCSPRSGDLSVYWYQQSLDQGLQFLIQYYNGEERAKGNILERFSAQQFPDLHSELNLSSLELGDSALYFCASSGQVGETQYFGPGTRLLVL.